This T cell receptor (beta chain) appears in the sequencing data of a study of metastatic and nonmetastatic thyroid tumors. On the study more broadly: Across peripheral blood and tumor or nodule tissue samples taken from malignant and benign thyroid patients, the repertoires were compared with one another.

TCRdb recomputed clones from the PCR reads via MiXCR. The table shows about 5,600 clones, with about 30% occurring only once. Germline CDR1 SGHAT, CDR2 FQNNGV. CDR3 size: 17 residues. With 4 bases clipped from V and 6 bases from J, the junction kept 11 bases outside the gene matches. Every patient was untreated before thyroid surgery. This chain uses TRBV11-2 with TRBJ2-4; TRBD1 matches at 11 bases. Sequences were obtained from adjacent normal tissue. The sequence was collected from a female donor with papillary thyroid cancer or a benign thyroid nodule (not recorded which). Some clones in this sample may be carry-over from other donors' samples. CDR3 DNA: TGTGCCAGCAGCTCACTCCGGGGACAGGGGGAAAGAAACATTCAGTACTTC. It is translated as CASSSLRGQGERNIQYF.